This is a list of T cell receptor beta chains from one sample in a study of blood T cell repertoires in COVID-19. Using immunoSEQ multiplex PCR, the repertoire was profiled, and TCRdb retains in-frame clones only, with some absent. The sample lists around 100,000 clones; about nine tenths were seen once. The sample comprised peripheral blood. These TCRs come from a man in his sixties with COVID-19, enrolled during active disease. The CDR3 runs from the conserved cysteine through the conserved F or W. The D gene is left open where the match is weak.

12 TRBJ1-5 TRBV10-3 NA TGTGCCATCAGTGAGTCGGCAGGGGTCCAGCATTTT CAISESAGVQHF
17 TRBJ1-3 TRBV4-3 NA TGCGCCAGCAGCCAAGGCGTTAAGTGGGCCTCTGGAAACACCATATATTTT CASSQGVKWASGNTIYF
15 TRBJ1-2 TRBV7-9 NA TGTGCCAGCAGCCCCGGGCCGACTACTGGGGGGGGCTACACCTTC CASSPGPTTGGGYTF
19 TRBJ2-2 TRBV5-1 TRBD2 TGCGCCAGCAGCTTGGCCGGAATACTAGCGGGAGAGGGCACCGGGGAGCTGTTTTTT CASSLAGILAGEGTGELFF
14 TRBJ2-7 TRBV27 TRBD2 TGTGCCAGCAGTTTAGCCCGGACTAGCAACGAGCAGTACTTC CASSLARTSNEQYF
16 TRBJ2-1 TRBV30 TRBD2 TGTGCCTGGAGGAACAACGGACTAGCGGGAGTGGGTGAGCAGTTCTTC CAWRNNGLAGVGEQFF
14 TRBJ1-3 TRBV11-3 NA TGTGCCAGCAGTGGGAGACTCTCTGGAAACACCATATATTTT CASSGRLSGNTIYF
16 TRBJ2-7 TRBV29-1 TRBD2 TGCAGCGTTGAAGACACAGCGGGGACCTATGGCTACGAGCAGTACTTC CSVEDTAGTYGYEQYF
15 TRBJ1-3 TRBV18 TRBD1 TGTGCCAGCTCACTGACCGGGACAGCTGGAAACACCATATATTTT CASSLTGTAGNTIYF
13 TRBJ1-5 TRBV6-5 NA TGTGCCAGCGGACAGTTTAGCAATCAGCCCCAGCATTTT CASGQFSNQPQHF